This T cell receptor (beta chain) was documented in a study of cytomegalovirus exposure and HLA in healthy donors. Overall study findings and caveats: There was a cluster of highly shared sequence variants that was likely a sequencing artifact.

PCR involved 60 Vbeta and 13 Jbeta primers. Clones were sequenced by immunoSEQ multiplex PCR, and TCRdb holds only the in-frame ones, with some missing. The repertoire includes 85,000 to 100,000 clones, around 89% of them detected once, and around 2.3% sits in the top ten. This clone has a single count. Its antigen is still unknown. Trimming left V 2 bases short and J 10 bases short, with 15 bases between. CDR3 size: 15 residues. In germline, CDR1 is MNHEY, CDR2 SVGAGI. The TCR comes from a man aged 18 to 29 in good health and CMV-seronegative. The rearrangement uses TRBV6-5 and TRBJ1-6; no definite D call. Sequences were obtained from PBMCs. The CDR3 is CASSYLHRGDSPLHF. The CDR3 DNA is TGTGCCAGCAGTTACCTACACCGAGGTGACTCACCCCTCCACTTT.